A single sample gave rise to the 13 T cell receptor beta chains below, sequenced in a study of T-cell memory formation after mild COVID-19. TCRdb fed the 5' RACE reads into MiXCR, producing one record per CDR3 protein. The repertoire consists of approximately 300,000 distinct CDR3 sequences, with about a sixth occurring once and the leading ten covering approximately 20%. Specimen: PBMCs or a T cell subset sorted from them (not recorded which). The receptors shown here come from a man aged 18 to 30 who had mild COVID-19 (a few samples of this study predate the infection). Cell type and time point are not known.

This clonotype occurred a few times. This chain connects TRBV12-3 or TRBV12-4 to TRBJ1-1; TRBD1 aligns across 10 bases. The CDR3 runs to 14 residues. Trimming removed 7 bases from V and 11 bases from J; junction bases left unmatched: 13. The CDR3 nucleotides read TGTGCCAGCACCGCCGGGACAGGGGCGGTCGACGCTTTCTTT. Translation gives CASTAGTGAVDAFF.

This clonotype has just a few counts. The chain's CDR3 is CASSLMGQGGRKLFF. CDR3 nucleotides: TGTGCCAGCAGCTTGATGGGACAGGGGGGAAGAAAACTGTTTTTT. V is TRBV7-9 and J is TRBJ1-4; the match to TRBD1 covers 11 bases. Germline CDR1 reads SEHNR; CDR2 reads FQNEAQ (reference sequence). The trim removed 3 bases at V and 10 bases at J, leaving 7 bases unmatched. The CDR3 is 15 amino acids.

V and J are TRBV5-1 and TRBJ2-3; D is unclear. V was clipped by 3 bases and J by 1 base, with 9 bases between them. The CDR3 totals 14 residues. Germline values: CDR1 SGHRS, CDR2 YFSETQ. The CDR3 coding sequence is TGCGCCAGCAGCTACGCACCTGGCACAGATACGCAGTATTTT. It specifies CASSYAPGTDTQYF.

This clonotype was detected many times. The chain joins TRBV7-2 to TRBJ1-2, with D perhaps matching TRBD1 (6 bases). V lost 5 bases and J 8 bases, leaving 12 bases between the germline ends. The germline V gene has CDR1 SGHTA and CDR2 FQGNSA. This CDR3 region has 12 residues. The CDR3 bases are TGTGCCAGCAGCGCCTACAGGGACGGCTACACCTTC. Its translation: CASSAYRDGYTF.

The rearrangement joins TRBV5-1 to TRBJ1-6; D might be TRBD1 (5 bases). The CDR3 contains 15 residues. Trimming stripped 0 bases from V and 8 bases from J, with 12 bases between. CDR1 is SGHRS, CDR2 YFSETQ, per germline. For the CDR3, the DNA is TGCGCCAGCAGCTTGGCCGGGGCCAGTTATTCACCCCTCCACTTT. It is translated as CASSLAGASYSPLHF.

This clonotype was detected a few times. This chain uses TRBV9 with TRBJ1-1; D gene uncertain. The ends were cut back, 0 bases at V and 3 bases at J, with 12 bases in the middle. The CDR3 runs to 15 residues. Germline V lookup: CDR1 SGDLS, CDR2 YYNGEE. The CDR3 sequence: CASSVGVEGYTEAFF. The CDR3 bases are TGTGCCAGCAGCGTAGGGGTTGAGGGTTACACTGAAGCTTTCTTT.

This clonotype was seen at least ten times. The rearrangement uses TRBV25-1 and TRBJ2-2; 10 bases agree with TRBD1. Germline CDR1 and CDR2: MGHDK and SYGVNS. The CDR3 contains 14 residues. Unmatched junction bases numbered 6, after V lost 8 bases and J lost 6 bases. CDR3 sequence reads: CASSGTGDAGELFF. DNA of the CDR3: TGTGCCAGCTCCGGGACAGGGGACGCCGGGGAGCTGTTTTTT.

The rearrangement links TRBV29-1 to TRBJ2-3; unclear D gene. This CDR3 region has 12 residues. The germline V gene encodes CDR1 SQVTM and CDR2 ANQGSEA. The ends were cut back, 4 bases at V and 2 bases at J, with 7 bases in the middle. The CDR3 coding sequence is TGCAGCGTTGGGGTAAACACAGATACGCAGTATTTT. As protein: CSVGVNTDTQYF.

This chain uses TRBV4-1 with TRBJ1-1; D might be TRBD1 (6 bases). The CDR3 consists of 14 residues. The V gene's germline CDR1 is MGHRA and CDR2 YSYEKL. The V end was cut by 4 bases, the J end by 5 bases, with 14 bases between. The CDR3 region is CASSPMVGGTEAFF. CDR3 nucleotides: TGCGCCAGCAGCCCGATGGTAGGGGGGACTGAAGCTTTCTTT.

This clonotype was seen repeatedly, ten times or more. V usage is TRBV7-6 and J usage is TRBJ2-7; no firm D call. Trimming removed 5 bases from V and 2 bases from J, with 16 bases in between. CDR1 SGHVS and CDR2 FNYEAQ come from the germline V gene. This CDR3 is 15 amino acids long. CDR3 in amino acids: CASSPVEFFAYEQYF. The CDR3 DNA is TGTGCCAGCAGCCCCGTGGAGTTTTTCGCCTACGAGCAGTACTTC.

The chain's CDR3 is CASQPTGVQETQYF. The CDR3 nucleotides read TGTGCCAGCCAGCCAACGGGCGTCCAAGAGACCCAGTACTTC. The chain is built from TRBV27 and TRBJ2-5; D not certain. The germline CDR1 and CDR2 sequences are MNHEY and SMNVEV (reference sequence). The CDR3 has 14 amino acids. The germline V and J ends were trimmed by 8 bases and 1 base, with 14 bases remaining between them.

Here the CDR3 DNA reads TGCAGCGTTGTAGGGGTTGACCCCAGCTCCTACAATGAGCAGTTCTTC. It is translated as CSVVGVDPSSYNEQFF. The V call is TRBV29-1, the J call TRBJ2-1; D may be TRBD1 (5 bases). Germline CDR1 and CDR2: SQVTM and ANQGSEA. This CDR3 spans 16 amino acids. The germline V and J ends were trimmed by 4 bases and 0 bases, with 16 bases remaining between them.

This clonotype has more than one count but fewer than ten. The chain is built from TRBV2 and TRBJ2-1; TRBD1 aligns across 9 bases. The CDR3 sequence is 13 residues long. Trimming at V came to 6 bases and at J to 10 bases, leaving 7 bases not matched to a gene. Looked up from germline, CDR1 is SNHLY and CDR2 is FYNNEI. The CDR3 sequence is CASRGQGGGEQFF. The CDR3 DNA reads TGTGCCAGCAGGGGACAGGGAGGCGGCGAGCAGTTCTTC.